The sequence of this T cell receptor beta chain was determined in a study of T-cell reconstitution after alpha-beta-depleted transplantation in children. Overall study results and limits: Several hundred expanded graft clones reportedly supplied alpha-beta T cells about two months after transplant. Once a year had passed after transplant, T-cell counts and diversity came mostly from newly produced T cells.

This clonotype was found a few times. Antigen: not known. The TCRbeta library incorporated unique molecular identifiers. TCRdb re-analysed the PCR reads in MiXCR, keeping a single row per CDR3 protein. The sample lists hundreds of thousands of distinct CDR3 sequences, around 15% occurring once. Germline V gene data show CDR1 as SSHAT and CDR2 as FNYEAQ (reference sequence). The CDR3 covers 14 residues. V dropped 3 bases and J dropped 5; count of bases not matched to a gene: 6. The chain carries TRBV7-7 and TRBJ2-7, with 8 bases identical to TRBD1. Sequenced material: PBMCs, mostly from graft donor cells, taken 360 days after TCRalphabeta/CD19-depleted stem cell transplant. The sequence derives from a male patient younger than 18 who had a stem cell transplant for acute lymphoblastic leukemia, so the T cells may come from the graft donor. In nucleotides, the CDR3 is TGTGCCAGCAGCTTCGGGACAGGTACCCACGAGCAGTACTTC. Its protein product is CASSFGTGTHEQYF.